The next 7 T cell receptor beta chains were all read from a single sample in a study of yellow fever vaccine responses in identical twins. TCRdb called the RT-PCR reads again in MiXCR, with one record for every CDR3 protein. The table records 13,000 or so distinct CDR3 sequences, almost 85% of them present only once. Sequencing was performed on T cells from blood (PBMCs), unsorted or a sorted subset (not recorded which), taken before or after yellow fever vaccination (not recorded which). The receptors originated from a woman aged 18-29 years who received the yellow fever vaccine.

The J gene is TRBJ2-7, the V gene TRBV11-3; D is perhaps TRBD1 or TRBD2 (5 bases each). Germline V gene lookup returns CDR1 SGHNT and CDR2 YENEEA. The CDR3 runs 15 residues. Deletions cut 5 bases from V and 0 bases from J, with 14 bases between. The CDR3 DNA reads as TGTGCCAGCAGCCTTGGGGACGGAAGCTCCTACGAGCAGTACTTC. This encodes CASSLGDGSSYEQYF.

As DNA, the CDR3 is TGTGCCAGCAGCTTAGGGGGCTCCTACAATGAGCAGTTCTTC. This translates into CASSLGGSYNEQFF. The gene calls are TRBV11-3 and TRBJ2-1; no clear D. The CDR3 is 14 residues long. CDR1 and CDR2 (germline): SGHNT, YENEEA. The germline V and J ends were trimmed by 1 base and 0 bases, with 4 bases remaining between them.

The V and J genes are TRBV20-1 and TRBJ2-5, with D perhaps assigned TRBD1 or TRBD2 (5 bases each). V was shortened by 6 bases and J by 1 base, with 12 bases between the two germline ends. CDR1 and CDR2 from the germline V gene are DFQATT and SNEGSKA (reference sequence). This CDR3 contains 13 residues. As DNA, the CDR3 is TGCAGTGCCTTAGGGACCACCCAAGAGACCCAGTACTTC. It yields the protein CSALGTTQETQYF.

There are a few counts of this clonotype. The chain uses TRBV7-6 and TRBJ2-5; possibly TRBD2 for D (5 bases). The CDR3 runs to 13 residues. V lost 5 bases, J lost 5 bases, and 12 bases lay in between. CDR1 is SGHVS and CDR2 is FNYEAQ in the germline V gene. The CDR3 coding sequence is TGTGCCAGCAGCCAACCGTCGGGGGAGACCCAGTACTTC. This codes for CASSQPSGETQYF. The full variable domain, with the rest looked up from reference TRBV7-6 and TRBJ2-5, is GAGVSQSPRYKVTKRGQDVALRCDPISGHVSLYWYRQALGQGPEFLTYFNYEAQQDKSGLPNDRFSAERPEGSISTLTIQRTEQRDSAMYRCASSQPSGETQYFGPGTRLLVL.

CDR3 coding DNA: TGTGCCAGCAGAAAACCTTTAAGCGGATCACAAGAGACCCAGTACTTC. Its translation: CASRKPLSGSQETQYF. V gene TRBV7-9 combines with J gene TRBJ2-5; possibly TRBD2 for D (5 bases). The V end was cut by 6 bases, the J end by 2 bases, with 19 bases between. CDR1 is SEHNR, CDR2 FQNEAQ, per germline (reference sequence). This CDR3 comprises 16 residues. The full variable domain, with the rest looked up from reference TRBV7-9 and TRBJ2-5, is DTGVSQNPRHKITKRGQNVTFRCDPISEHNRLYWYRQTLGQGPEFLTYFQNEAQLEKSRLLSDRFSAERPKGSFSTLEIQRTEQGDSAMYLCASRKPLSGSQETQYFGPGTRLLVL.

The chain joins TRBV11-2 to TRBJ2-5, with 7 bases identical to TRBD2. Germline V gene sequence: CDR1 SGHAT, CDR2 FQNNGV. With 3 bases clipped from V and 2 bases from J, the junction kept 6 bases outside the gene matches. The CDR3 has 15 residues. The CDR3 DNA is TGTGCCAGCAGCTTGGGACTGGGGGGGCAAGAGACCCAGTACTTC. Residues: CASSLGLGGQETQYF.

This clonotype was seen only a few times. This chain uses TRBV10-2 with TRBJ2-1; no definite D call. V shed 6 bases and J shed 2 bases, with 11 bases lying between them. CDR3 length equals 14 residues. Per the germline V gene, CDR1 is WSHSY and CDR2 is SAAADI. DNA for the CDR3: TGCGCCAGCAGCGTGGAGCAGGCCTACAATGAGCAGTTCTTC. Encoded protein: CASSVEQAYNEQFF.